This passage covers 23 T cell receptor beta chains from one sample sequenced in a study of response to subunit inactivated influenza vaccine. One entry per CDR3 protein, called by TCRdb with MiXCR from the RT-PCR reads. The sample lists 530,000 or so distinct CDR3 sequences, 14% seen once, with over 8.5% in the top ten. Sequenced here: PBMCs from blood, sampled 11 to 12 days after vaccination. The source is a man aged 50 to 59 who received an inactivated influenza vaccine.

This clonotype was recorded a few times. The V gene is TRBV30, the J gene TRBJ1-6; D uncertain. The V end was cut by 7 bases, the J end by 10 bases, with 17 bases between. The length of the CDR3 is 13 residues. The germline CDR1 and CDR2 sequences are GTSNPN and SVGIG (reference sequence). The CDR3 is CAYNDMGISPLHF. The DNA of the CDR3 is TGTGCCTATAACGACATGGGCATCTCACCCCTCCACTTT.

This clonotype was observed a few times. V gene TRBV30 combines with J gene TRBJ2-5; D possibly uses TRBD1 or TRBD2 (5 bases each). Germline loops: CDR1 GTSNPN, CDR2 SVGIG (reference sequence). CDR3 size: 12 residues. With 5 bases removed from V and 3 bases from J, the gap between germline ends came to 10 bases. The chain's CDR3 is CAWARGEETQYF. CDR3 coding DNA: TGTGCCTGGGCGAGAGGGGAAGAGACCCAGTACTTC.

V usage is TRBV11-2 and J usage is TRBJ2-2, with 12 bases matching TRBD1. Germline V gene lookup returns CDR1 SGHAT and CDR2 FQNNGV. V lost 5 bases to trimming and J lost 6 bases; unmatched junction nucleotides: 13. The CDR3 sequence is 18 residues long. For the CDR3, the DNA is TGTGCCAGCAGCCTCTTCAACCCCGGGACAGGGGGCTCCGGGGAGCTGTTTTTT. This sequence encodes CASSLFNPGTGGSGELFF.

The chain employs TRBV7-3 and TRBJ2-1, with D perhaps matching TRBD1 or TRBD2 (5 bases each). Trimming stripped 1 base from V and 6 bases from J, with 10 bases between. Germline CDR1 reads SGHTA; CDR2 reads FQGTGA. The length of the CDR3 is 14 residues. The CDR3 loop reads CASSLNSGGNEQFF. CDR3 sequence (DNA): TGTGCCAGCAGCTTAAACTCTGGGGGCAATGAGCAGTTCTTC. Full variable domain (remainder filled in from reference TRBV7-3 and TRBJ2-1): GAGVSQTPSNKVTEKGKYVELRCDPISGHTALYWYRQSLGQGPEFLIYFQGTGAADDSGLPNDRFFAVRPEGSVSTLKIQRTERGDSAVYLCASSLNSGGNEQFFGPGTRLTVL.

The gene calls are TRBV6-5 and TRBJ2-1, with D possibly being TRBD1 (5 bases). Germline-derived CDR1 and CDR2 are MNHEY and SVGAGI. CDR3 size: 14 residues. The V end lost 0 bases, the J end lost 9 bases, and 12 bases lay between the germline ends. The CDR3 bases are TGTGCCAGCAGTTACTCGACGACAGAAGGTGAGCAGTTCTTC. Translated, it gives CASSYSTTEGEQFF.

This clonotype was recorded a few times. The rearrangement uses TRBV7-3 and TRBJ2-1; 8 nucleotides match TRBD2. This CDR3 has 17 residues. CDR1 SGHTA and CDR2 FQGTGA come from the germline V gene. Trimming removed 1 base from V and 3 bases from J; junction bases left unmatched: 8. CDR3 DNA sequence: TGTGCCAGCAGCTTAAATTCAGCGGGACTAGGCTACAATGAGCAGTTCTTC. Encoded protein: CASSLNSAGLGYNEQFF.

There are a few counts of this clonotype. The chain joins TRBV9 to TRBJ2-1, with TRBD2 matching 8 bases. The V gene's germline CDR1 is SGDLS and CDR2 YYNGEE. CDR3 length: 15 residues. The V and J ends lost 2 bases and 4 bases, in that order; junction bases with no gene match: 5. CDR3 sequence: CASSVSGGGYNEQFF. CDR3 in DNA: TGTGCCAGCAGCGTGAGCGGGGGTGGATACAATGAGCAGTTCTTC.

The rearrangement joins TRBV7-2 to TRBJ2-3; 12 bases map to TRBD2. CDR3 length: 14 residues. V was clipped by 4 bases and J by 7 bases; unmatched bases: 3. Germline lookup yields CDR1 SGHTA and CDR2 FQGNSA. This CDR3 reads CASSSRTSGNTQYF. Here the CDR3 DNA reads TGTGCCAGCAGCTCCCGGACTAGCGGGAATACGCAGTATTTT.

In its sample, this clonotype was seen many times. This sequence joins TRBV12-3 or TRBV12-4 and TRBJ2-3; possible D gene TRBD1, 5 bases. There are 15 residues in the CDR3. Deletions cut 5 bases from V and 4 bases from J, with 16 bases between. The CDR3 DNA reads TGTGCCAGCAGTCCCGGGCAGGGTGGAGCAGATACGCAGTATTTT. This translates into CASSPGQGGADTQYF.

This clonotype has only a few counts. This sequence joins TRBV29-1 and TRBJ1-4; D is unresolved. Germline assignment: CDR1 SQVTM and CDR2 ANQGSEA. This CDR3 has 13 amino acids. V dropped 6 bases and J dropped 4 bases, with 12 bases sitting between them. The CDR3 bases are TGCAGCGTGACCGGGATATATAATGAAAAACTGTTTTTT. Residues: CSVTGIYNEKLFF.

The chain is built from TRBV4-2 and TRBJ1-5; the match to TRBD1 covers 7 bases. The junction had 6 bases not matched to a gene; V was cut back by 0 bases and J by 4 bases. CDR3 length: 16 residues. Germline CDR1 and CDR2: LGHNA and YNFKEQ. The CDR3 nucleotides are TGTGCCAGCAGCCAAGATCCAGGGGGTTGGAATCAGCCCCAGCATTTT. Its protein is CASSQDPGGWNQPQHF.

This clonotype was detected only a few times. J is TRBJ2-1 and V is TRBV4-2, with 11 bases that match TRBD2. The CDR3 consists of 15 residues. Unmatched junction bases numbered 5, after V lost 1 base and J lost 9 bases. Germline V gives CDR1 LGHNA, CDR2 YNFKEQ. CDR3 loop: CASSQGSLAGVEQFF. In DNA, the CDR3 is TGTGCCAGCAGCCAAGGTTCACTAGCGGGAGTTGAGCAGTTCTTC.

This clonotype was recorded many times. The chain combines TRBV29-1 with TRBJ2-1; 9 nucleotides match TRBD1. Per the germline V gene, CDR1 is SQVTM and CDR2 is ANQGSEA. CDR3 length: 12 amino acids. J lost 9 bases, V lost 5 bases, and 5 bases had no gene match. This CDR3 is CSVNRGLGEQFF. The CDR3 DNA sequence: TGCAGCGTTAACAGGGGGCTGGGTGAGCAGTTCTTC.

This clonotype appeared a few times. The chain links TRBV20-1 to TRBJ2-3; the match to TRBD2 covers 13 bases. V was clipped by 5 bases and J by 4 bases; unmatched bases: 6. The germline V gene has CDR1 DFQATT and CDR2 SNEGSKA (reference sequence). The CDR3 runs 15 residues. CDR3 nucleotides: TGCAGTGCTGAACGGACTAGCGGGAGTGCAGATACGCAGTATTTT. Its translation: CSAERTSGSADTQYF.

V gene TRBV7-2 combines with J gene TRBJ2-7, with 10 bases lining up with TRBD1. Germline CDR1 reads SGHTA; CDR2 reads FQGNSA. Germline trimming cut 5 bases from V and 4 bases from J; bases unmatched to any gene: 8. The CDR3 has 15 amino acids. CDR3 sequence: CASSRGGDRGYEQYF. CDR3 in DNA: TGTGCCAGCAGCCGAGGGGGGGACAGGGGTTACGAGCAGTACTTC.

This rearrangement joins TRBV24-1 to TRBJ2-1; 8 bases are a match to TRBD2. After removal of 5 bases from V and 0 bases from J, the junction contained 5 bases not matched to a gene. CDR1 and CDR2 from the germline V gene are KGHDR and SFDVKD. This CDR3 has 16 residues. In DNA form, the CDR3 reads TGTGCCACCAGTGCTCACGGGGGGGGCTCCTACAATGAGCAGTTCTTC. The encoded protein is CATSAHGGGSYNEQFF.

The chain links TRBV2 to TRBJ1-4, with a tentative D call TRBD1 (6 bases). CDR1 and CDR2 (germline): SNHLY, FYNNEI. V lost 6 bases to trimming and J lost 7 bases, with 21 bases between them. This CDR3 is built from 16 residues. This CDR3 is CASRAFQGQGGEKLFF. The DNA of the CDR3 is TGTGCCAGCAGGGCGTTCCAGGGGCAGGGAGGTGAAAAACTGTTTTTT.

The V call is TRBV5-1, the J call TRBJ2-7; 7 bases match TRBD1. The V and J ends lost 6 bases and 2 bases, in that order; junction bases with no gene match: 5. The CDR3 runs 13 residues. Germline V lookup: CDR1 SGHRS, CDR2 YFSETQ. The CDR3 DNA reads TGCGCCAGCAACCCGGGACAGACCTACGAGCAGTACTTC. This sequence encodes CASNPGQTYEQYF.

The J gene is TRBJ1-1, the V gene TRBV3-1; no definite D call. Germline assignment: CDR1 LGHDT and CDR2 YNNKEL (reference sequence). V lost 1 base to trimming and J lost 7 bases, with 16 bases between them. This CDR3 contains 15 residues. The CDR3 nucleotides are TGTGCCAGCAGCCAAGCCGCGGGAACCCTTCGTGAAGCTTTCTTT. This translates into CASSQAAGTLREAFF. The entire variable domain, with the rest obtained from reference TRBV3-1 and TRBJ1-1, is as follows: DTAVSQTPKYLVTQMGNDKSIKCEQNLGHDTMYWYKQDSKKFLKIMFSYNNKELIINETVPNRFSPKSPDKAHLNLHINSLELGDSAVYFCASSQAAGTLREAFFGQGTRLTVV.

The chain recombines TRBV29-1 with TRBJ1-1; D possibly corresponds to TRBD1 (5 bases). V lost 3 bases and J lost 0, with 8 bases in between. CDR3 length: 13 residues. Germline V CDR1 and CDR2: SQVTM, ANQGSEA. The CDR3 sequence is CSVEVGVNTEAFF. The CDR3 DNA follows: TGCAGCGTTGAGGTGGGGGTGAACACTGAAGCTTTCTTT.

This clonotype was recorded a few times. The rearrangement joins TRBV7-9 to TRBJ2-1; D may match TRBD1 or TRBD2 (9 bases each). Germline V lookup: CDR1 SEHNR, CDR2 FQNEAQ (reference sequence). The V end lost 5 bases, the J end lost 6 bases, and 23 bases lay between the germline ends. CDR3 length: 17 amino acids. The CDR3 coding sequence is TGTGCCAGCAGCCACCTAGCGGGACAGGGTGTTTCCAATGAGCAGTTCTTC. Encoded protein: CASSHLAGQGVSNEQFF.

The J gene is TRBJ1-6, the V gene TRBV20-1, with D uncertain. With 3 bases removed from V and 7 bases from J, the gap between germline ends came to 10 bases. CDR1 is DFQATT and CDR2 is SNEGSKA in the germline V gene (reference sequence). The CDR3 consists of 13 residues. CDR3 DNA sequence: TGCAGTGCTAGTAGGCAGGTGAATTCACCCCTCCACTTT. It codes for CSASRQVNSPLHF.

The sample holds a few counts of this clonotype. The rearrangement joins TRBV6-1 to TRBJ2-7, with 12 positions matching TRBD2. Germline lookup yields CDR1 MNHNS and CDR2 SASEGT. This CDR3 is 16 amino acids long. Trimming removed 4 bases from V and 4 bases from J; junction bases left unmatched: 8. The CDR3 sequence: CASSGRPSGGAYEQYF. The CDR3 DNA reads TGTGCCAGCAGTGGAAGACCTAGCGGGGGGGCTTACGAGCAGTACTTC.